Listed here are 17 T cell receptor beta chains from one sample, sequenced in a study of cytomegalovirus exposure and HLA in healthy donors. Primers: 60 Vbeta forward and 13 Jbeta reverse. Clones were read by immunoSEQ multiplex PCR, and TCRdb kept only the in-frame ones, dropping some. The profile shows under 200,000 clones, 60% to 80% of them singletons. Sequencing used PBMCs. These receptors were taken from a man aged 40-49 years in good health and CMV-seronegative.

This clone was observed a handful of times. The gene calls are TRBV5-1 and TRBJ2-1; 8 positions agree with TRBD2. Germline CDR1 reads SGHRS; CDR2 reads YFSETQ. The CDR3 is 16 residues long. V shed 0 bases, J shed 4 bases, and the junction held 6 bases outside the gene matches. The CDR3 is CASSLAASGFYNEQFF. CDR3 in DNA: TGCGCCAGCAGCTTGGCGGCTAGCGGGTTTTACAATGAGCAGTTCTTC.

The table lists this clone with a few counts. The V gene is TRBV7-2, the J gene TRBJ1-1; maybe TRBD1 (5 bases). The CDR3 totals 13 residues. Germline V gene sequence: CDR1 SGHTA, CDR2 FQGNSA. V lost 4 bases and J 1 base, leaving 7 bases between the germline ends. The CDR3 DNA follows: TGTGCCAGCAGCTACCAGGGGAACACTGAAGCTTTCTTT. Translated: CASSYQGNTEAFF.

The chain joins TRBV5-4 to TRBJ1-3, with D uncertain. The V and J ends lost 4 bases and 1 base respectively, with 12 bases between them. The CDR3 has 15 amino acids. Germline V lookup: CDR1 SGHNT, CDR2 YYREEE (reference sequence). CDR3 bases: TGTGCCAGCAGCCCCAATCAGGTGTCTGGAAACACCATATATTTT. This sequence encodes CASSPNQVSGNTIYF.

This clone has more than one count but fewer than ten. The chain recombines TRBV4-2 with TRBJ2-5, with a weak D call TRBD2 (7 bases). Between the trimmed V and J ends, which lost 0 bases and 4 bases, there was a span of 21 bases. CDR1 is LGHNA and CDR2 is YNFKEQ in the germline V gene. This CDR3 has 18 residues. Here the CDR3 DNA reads TGTGCCAGCAGCCAAGATCTCGTTCGGGGGGCTATGCGAGAGACCCAGTACTTC. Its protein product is CASSQDLVRGAMRETQYF.

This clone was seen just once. Here the CDR3 DNA reads TGTGCCAGCAGCCTGGTGTGGGGACTAGCGGGAGTTCAGGAGCAGTTCTTC. Its protein is CASSLVWGLAGVQEQFF. The genes are TRBV4-2 and TRBJ2-1, with TRBD2 identical over 14 bases. Germline CDR1 LGHNA, CDR2 YNFKEQ. Trimming removed 4 bases from V and 10 bases from J; junction bases left unmatched: 12. The CDR3 runs to 17 residues.

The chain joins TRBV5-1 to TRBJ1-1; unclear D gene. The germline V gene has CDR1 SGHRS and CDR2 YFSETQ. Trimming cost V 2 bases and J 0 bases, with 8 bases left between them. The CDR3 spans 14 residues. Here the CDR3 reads CASSFPEMNTEAFF. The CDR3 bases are TGCGCCAGCAGCTTCCCAGAAATGAACACTGAAGCTTTCTTT.

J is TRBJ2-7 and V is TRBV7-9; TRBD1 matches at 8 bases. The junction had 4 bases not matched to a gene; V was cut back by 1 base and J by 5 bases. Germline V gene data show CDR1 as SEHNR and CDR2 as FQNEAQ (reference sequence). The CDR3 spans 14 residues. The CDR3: CASSLGTGIHEQYF. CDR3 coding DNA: TGTGCCAGCAGCTTAGGGACAGGGATTCACGAGCAGTACTTC.

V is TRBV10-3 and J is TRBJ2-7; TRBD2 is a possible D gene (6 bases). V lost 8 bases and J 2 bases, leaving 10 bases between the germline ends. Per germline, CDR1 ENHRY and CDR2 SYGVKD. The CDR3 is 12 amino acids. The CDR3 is CAIATSTYEQYF. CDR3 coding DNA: TGTGCCATCGCGACTAGTACCTACGAGCAGTACTTC.

The CDR3 DNA follows: TGTGCCAGTAGTACGGGCGGAGGAGATGGCTACACCTTC. This encodes CASSTGGGDGYTF. V usage is TRBV19 and J usage is TRBJ1-2; D remains unclear. This CDR3 is 13 amino acids long. CDR1 and CDR2 from the germline V gene are LNHDA and SQIVND (reference sequence). The V end was cut by 4 bases, the J end by 6 bases, with 12 bases between.

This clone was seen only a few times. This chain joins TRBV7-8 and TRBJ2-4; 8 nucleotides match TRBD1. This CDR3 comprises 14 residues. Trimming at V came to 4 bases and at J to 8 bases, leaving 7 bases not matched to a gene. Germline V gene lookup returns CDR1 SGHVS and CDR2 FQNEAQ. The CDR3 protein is CASSSRTGSDIQYF. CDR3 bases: TGTGCCAGCAGCTCTAGGACAGGGTCGGACATTCAGTACTTC.

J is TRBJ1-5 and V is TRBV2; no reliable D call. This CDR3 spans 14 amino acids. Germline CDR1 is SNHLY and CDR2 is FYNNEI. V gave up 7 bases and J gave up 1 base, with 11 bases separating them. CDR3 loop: CASTADMSNQPQHF. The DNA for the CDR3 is TGTGCCAGCACCGCAGATATGAGCAATCAGCCCCAGCATTTT.

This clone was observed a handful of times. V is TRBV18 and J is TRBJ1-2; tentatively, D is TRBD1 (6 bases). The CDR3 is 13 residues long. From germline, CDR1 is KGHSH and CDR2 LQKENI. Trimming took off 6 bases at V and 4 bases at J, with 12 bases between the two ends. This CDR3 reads CASSPDSTYGYTF. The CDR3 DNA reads TGTGCCAGCTCCCCGGACAGCACCTATGGCTACACCTTC.

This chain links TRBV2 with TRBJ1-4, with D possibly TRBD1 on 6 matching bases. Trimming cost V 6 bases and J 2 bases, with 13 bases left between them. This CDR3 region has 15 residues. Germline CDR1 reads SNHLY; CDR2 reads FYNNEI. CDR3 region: CASRANRATNEKLFF. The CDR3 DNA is TGTGCCAGCAGAGCGAACAGGGCTACTAATGAAAAACTGTTTTTT.

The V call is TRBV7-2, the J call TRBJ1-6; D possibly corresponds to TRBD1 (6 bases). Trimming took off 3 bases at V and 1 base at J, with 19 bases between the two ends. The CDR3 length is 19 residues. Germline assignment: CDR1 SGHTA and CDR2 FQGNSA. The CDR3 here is CASSLASGGGASYNSPLHF. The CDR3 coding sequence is TGTGCCAGCAGCTTGGCATCTGGAGGGGGGGCATCCTATAATTCACCCCTCCACTTT.

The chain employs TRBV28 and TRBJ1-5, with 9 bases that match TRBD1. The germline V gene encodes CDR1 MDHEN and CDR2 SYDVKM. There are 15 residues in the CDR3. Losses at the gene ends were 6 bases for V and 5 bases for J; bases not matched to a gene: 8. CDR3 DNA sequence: TGTGCCAGCAGACAGTACGACAGGGGGGATCAGCCCCAGCATTTT. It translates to CASRQYDRGDQPQHF.

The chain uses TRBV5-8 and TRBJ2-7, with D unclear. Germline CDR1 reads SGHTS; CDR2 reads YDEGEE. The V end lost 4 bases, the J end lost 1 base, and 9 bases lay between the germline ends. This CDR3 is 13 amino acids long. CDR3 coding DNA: TGTGCCAGCAGCCCCTCAGGATCCTACGAGCAGTACTTC. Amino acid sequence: CASSPSGSYEQYF.

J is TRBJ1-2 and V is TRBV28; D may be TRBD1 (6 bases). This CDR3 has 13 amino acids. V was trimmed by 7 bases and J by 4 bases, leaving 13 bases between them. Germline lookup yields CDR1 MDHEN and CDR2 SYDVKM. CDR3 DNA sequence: TGTGCCAGCAAACTGACAGGAGGCTATGGCTACACCTTC. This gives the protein CASKLTGGYGYTF.